This TCR beta chain was identified in a study of blood T cell repertoires in COVID-19. The germline V gene has CDR1 MNHEY and CDR2 SVGAGI. V lost 6 bases and J lost 5, with 13 bases in between. The CDR3 runs 14 residues. TCRdb keeps only in-frame clones here, not all; method: immunoSEQ multiplex PCR. The sample shows some 97,000 clones, roughly 90% of them seen only once. The chain recombines TRBV6-5 with TRBJ2-2; D is perhaps TRBD1 (6 bases). What was sequenced was peripheral blood. This TCR derives from a man aged 30 to 39 in a cohort sampled during active COVID-19. The CDR3 DNA is TGTGCCAGCAGGGAGACAGGCCTTACCGGGGAGCTGTTTTTT. Residues: CASRETGLTGELFF.